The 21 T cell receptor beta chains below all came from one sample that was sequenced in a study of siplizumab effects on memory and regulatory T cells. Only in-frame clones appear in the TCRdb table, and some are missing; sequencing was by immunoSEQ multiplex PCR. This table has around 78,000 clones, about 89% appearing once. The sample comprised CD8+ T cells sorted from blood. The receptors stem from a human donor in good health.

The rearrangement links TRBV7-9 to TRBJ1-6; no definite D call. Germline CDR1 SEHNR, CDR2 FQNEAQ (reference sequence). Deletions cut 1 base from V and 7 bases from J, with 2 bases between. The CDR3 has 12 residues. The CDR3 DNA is TGTGCCAGCAGCTTAGTAAATTCACCCCTCCACTTT. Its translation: CASSLVNSPLHF.

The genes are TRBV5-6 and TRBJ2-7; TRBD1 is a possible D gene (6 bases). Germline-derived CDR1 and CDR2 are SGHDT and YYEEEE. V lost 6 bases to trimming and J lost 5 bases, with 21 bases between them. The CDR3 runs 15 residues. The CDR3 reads CASTEDRWSLDEQYF. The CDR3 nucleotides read TGTGCCAGCACCGAGGACAGATGGTCGCTCGACGAGCAGTACTTC.

The CDR3 sequence is CAISESFVSGGGYTF. The DNA for the CDR3 is TGTGCCATCAGTGAGTCATTTGTGTCAGGGGGAGGCTACACCTTC. The chain uses TRBV10-3 and TRBJ1-2, with 7 bases that match TRBD1. CDR1 ENHRY and CDR2 SYGVKD come from the germline V gene. The CDR3 is 15 residues long. V was pared by 0 bases and J by 8 bases, with 9 bases of the junction left unmatched.

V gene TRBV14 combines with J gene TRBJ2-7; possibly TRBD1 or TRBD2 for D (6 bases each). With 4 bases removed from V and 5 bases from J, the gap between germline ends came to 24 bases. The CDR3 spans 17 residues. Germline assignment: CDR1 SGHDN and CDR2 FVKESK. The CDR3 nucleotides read TGTGCCAGCAGCCTAGCTCACTTTGGGGGGCTAAACCACGAGCAGTACTTC. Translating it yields CASSLAHFGGLNHEQYF. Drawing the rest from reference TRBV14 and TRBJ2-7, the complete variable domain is EAGVTQFPSHSVIEKGQTVTLRCDPISGHDNLYWYRRVMGKEIKFLLHFVKESKQDESGMPNNRFLAERTGGTYSTLKVQPAELEDSGVYFCASSLAHFGGLNHEQYFGPGTRLTVT.

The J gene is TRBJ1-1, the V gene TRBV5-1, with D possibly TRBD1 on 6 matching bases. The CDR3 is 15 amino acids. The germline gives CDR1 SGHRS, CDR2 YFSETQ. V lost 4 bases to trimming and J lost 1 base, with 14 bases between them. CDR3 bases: TGCGCCAGCAGCCCGACAGGTTGGGGGAACACTGAAGCTTTCTTT. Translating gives CASSPTGWGNTEAFF.

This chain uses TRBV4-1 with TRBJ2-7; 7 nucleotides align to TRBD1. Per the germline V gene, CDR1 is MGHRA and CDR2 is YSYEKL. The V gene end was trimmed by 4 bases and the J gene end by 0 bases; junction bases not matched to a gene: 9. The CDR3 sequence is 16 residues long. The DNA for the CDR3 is TGCGCCAGCAGCCCCCCCTGGACAGGTACCTCCTACGAGCAGTACTTC. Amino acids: CASSPPWTGTSYEQYF.

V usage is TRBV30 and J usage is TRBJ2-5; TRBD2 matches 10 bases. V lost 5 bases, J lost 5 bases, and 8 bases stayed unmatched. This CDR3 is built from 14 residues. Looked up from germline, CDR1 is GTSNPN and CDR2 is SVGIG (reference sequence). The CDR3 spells CAWGLAAREETQYF. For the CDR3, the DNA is TGTGCCTGGGGACTAGCGGCACGGGAGGAGACCCAGTACTTC.

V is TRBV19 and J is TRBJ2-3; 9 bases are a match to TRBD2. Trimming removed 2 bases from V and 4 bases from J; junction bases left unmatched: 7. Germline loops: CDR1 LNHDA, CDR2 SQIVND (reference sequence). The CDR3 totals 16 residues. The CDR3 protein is CASSILAGGPADTQYF. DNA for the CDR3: TGTGCCAGTAGTATATTGGCGGGGGGGCCTGCAGATACGCAGTATTTT.

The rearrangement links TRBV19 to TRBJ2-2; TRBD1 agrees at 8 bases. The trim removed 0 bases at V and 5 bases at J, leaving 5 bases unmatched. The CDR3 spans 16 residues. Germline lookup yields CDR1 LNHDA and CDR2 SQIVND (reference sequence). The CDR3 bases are TGTGCCAGTAGTATAGATGCCGGGACAGGTACCGGGGAGCTGTTTTTT. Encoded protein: CASSIDAGTGTGELFF. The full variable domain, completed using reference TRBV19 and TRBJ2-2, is DGGITQSPKYLFRKEGQNVTLSCEQNLNHDAMYWYRQDPGQGLRLIYYSQIVNDFQKGDIAEGYSVSREKKESFPLTVTSAQKNPTAFYLCASSIDAGTGTGELFFGEGSRLTVL.

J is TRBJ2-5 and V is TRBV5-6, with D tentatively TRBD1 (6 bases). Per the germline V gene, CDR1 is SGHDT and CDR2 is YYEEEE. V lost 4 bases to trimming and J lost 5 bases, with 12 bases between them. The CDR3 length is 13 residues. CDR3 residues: CASSLTGDETQYF. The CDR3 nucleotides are TGTGCCAGCAGCCTGACAGGCGACGAGACCCAGTACTTC.

The CDR3 DNA follows: TGCAGTGCTAGAGTGCAGACTGAAGCTTTCTTT. Protein sequence: CSARVQTEAFF. The chain uses TRBV20-1 and TRBJ1-1; D unclear. Germline V gene lookup returns CDR1 DFQATT and CDR2 SNEGSKA (reference sequence). This CDR3 comprises 11 residues. Trimming took off 1 base at V and 5 bases at J, with 5 bases between the two ends.

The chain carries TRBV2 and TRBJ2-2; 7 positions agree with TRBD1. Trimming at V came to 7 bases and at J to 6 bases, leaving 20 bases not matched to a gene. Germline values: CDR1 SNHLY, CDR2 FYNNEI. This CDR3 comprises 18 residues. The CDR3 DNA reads TGTGCCAGCATCTTTTCCGCCCAAACAGGGGCAGTCCCCGGGGAGCTGTTTTTT. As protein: CASIFSAQTGAVPGELFF.

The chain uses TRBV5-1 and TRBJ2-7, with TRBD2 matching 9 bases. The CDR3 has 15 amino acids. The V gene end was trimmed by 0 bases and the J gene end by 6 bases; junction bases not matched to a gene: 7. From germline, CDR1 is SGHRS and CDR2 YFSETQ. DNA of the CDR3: TGCGCCAGCAGCTTGGTATCTAGCGGGACGAGCGAGCAGTACTTC. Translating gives CASSLVSSGTSEQYF.

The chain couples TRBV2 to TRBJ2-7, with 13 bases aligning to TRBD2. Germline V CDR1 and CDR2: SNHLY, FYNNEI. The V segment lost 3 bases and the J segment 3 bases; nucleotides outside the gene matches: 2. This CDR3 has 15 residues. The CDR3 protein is CASSDGTSGIYEQYF. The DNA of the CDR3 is TGTGCCAGCAGTGACGGGACTAGCGGGATCTACGAGCAGTACTTC.

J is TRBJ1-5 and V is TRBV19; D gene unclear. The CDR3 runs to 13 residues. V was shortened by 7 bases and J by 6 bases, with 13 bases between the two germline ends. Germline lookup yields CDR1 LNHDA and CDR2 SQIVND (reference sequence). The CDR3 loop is CASTHRSGQPQHF. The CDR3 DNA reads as TGTGCCAGTACCCACCGGTCCGGTCAGCCCCAGCATTTT.

Here the CDR3 reads CASSPGLAYNEQFF. The CDR3 coding sequence is TGTGCCAGCAGCCCGGGACTAGCCTACAATGAGCAGTTCTTC. The V call is TRBV4-2, the J call TRBJ2-1, with 8 bases that match TRBD2. The CDR3 spans 14 residues. V lost 4 bases, J lost 2 bases, and 1 base stayed unmatched. Germline CDR1 is LGHNA and CDR2 is YNFKEQ.

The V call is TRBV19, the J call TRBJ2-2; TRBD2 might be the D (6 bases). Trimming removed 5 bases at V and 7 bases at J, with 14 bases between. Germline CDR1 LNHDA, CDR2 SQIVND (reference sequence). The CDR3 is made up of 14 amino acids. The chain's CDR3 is CASSPDYLGGELFF. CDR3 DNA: TGTGCCAGTAGTCCGGACTACCTTGGCGGGGAGCTGTTTTTT.

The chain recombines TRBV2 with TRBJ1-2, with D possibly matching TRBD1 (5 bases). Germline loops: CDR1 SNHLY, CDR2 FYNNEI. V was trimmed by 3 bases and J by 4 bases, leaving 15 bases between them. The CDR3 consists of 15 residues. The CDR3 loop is CASSDGGPPGYGYTF. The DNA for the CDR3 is TGTGCCAGCAGTGACGGGGGACCCCCGGGCTATGGCTACACCTTC.

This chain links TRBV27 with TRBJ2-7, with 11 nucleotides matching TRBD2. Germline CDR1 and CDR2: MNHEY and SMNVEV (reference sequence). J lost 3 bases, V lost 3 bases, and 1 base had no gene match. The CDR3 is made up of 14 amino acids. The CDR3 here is CASSLGTSGYEQYF. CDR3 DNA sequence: TGTGCCAGCAGTTTGGGGACTAGCGGCTACGAGCAGTACTTC.

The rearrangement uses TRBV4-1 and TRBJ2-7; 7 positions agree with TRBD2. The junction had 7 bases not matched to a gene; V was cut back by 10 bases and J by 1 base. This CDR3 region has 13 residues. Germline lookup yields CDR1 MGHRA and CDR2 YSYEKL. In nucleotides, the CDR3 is TGCGCCACCGTGGGGAGGGGATCCTACGAGCAGTACTTC. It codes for CATVGRGSYEQYF.

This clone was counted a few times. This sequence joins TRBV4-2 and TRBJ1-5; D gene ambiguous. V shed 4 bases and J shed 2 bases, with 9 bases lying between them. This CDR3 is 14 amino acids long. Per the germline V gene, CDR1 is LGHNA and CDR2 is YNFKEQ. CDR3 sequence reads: CASSPGEGNQPQHF. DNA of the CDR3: TGTGCCAGCAGCCCTGGGGAGGGCAATCAGCCCCAGCATTTT.